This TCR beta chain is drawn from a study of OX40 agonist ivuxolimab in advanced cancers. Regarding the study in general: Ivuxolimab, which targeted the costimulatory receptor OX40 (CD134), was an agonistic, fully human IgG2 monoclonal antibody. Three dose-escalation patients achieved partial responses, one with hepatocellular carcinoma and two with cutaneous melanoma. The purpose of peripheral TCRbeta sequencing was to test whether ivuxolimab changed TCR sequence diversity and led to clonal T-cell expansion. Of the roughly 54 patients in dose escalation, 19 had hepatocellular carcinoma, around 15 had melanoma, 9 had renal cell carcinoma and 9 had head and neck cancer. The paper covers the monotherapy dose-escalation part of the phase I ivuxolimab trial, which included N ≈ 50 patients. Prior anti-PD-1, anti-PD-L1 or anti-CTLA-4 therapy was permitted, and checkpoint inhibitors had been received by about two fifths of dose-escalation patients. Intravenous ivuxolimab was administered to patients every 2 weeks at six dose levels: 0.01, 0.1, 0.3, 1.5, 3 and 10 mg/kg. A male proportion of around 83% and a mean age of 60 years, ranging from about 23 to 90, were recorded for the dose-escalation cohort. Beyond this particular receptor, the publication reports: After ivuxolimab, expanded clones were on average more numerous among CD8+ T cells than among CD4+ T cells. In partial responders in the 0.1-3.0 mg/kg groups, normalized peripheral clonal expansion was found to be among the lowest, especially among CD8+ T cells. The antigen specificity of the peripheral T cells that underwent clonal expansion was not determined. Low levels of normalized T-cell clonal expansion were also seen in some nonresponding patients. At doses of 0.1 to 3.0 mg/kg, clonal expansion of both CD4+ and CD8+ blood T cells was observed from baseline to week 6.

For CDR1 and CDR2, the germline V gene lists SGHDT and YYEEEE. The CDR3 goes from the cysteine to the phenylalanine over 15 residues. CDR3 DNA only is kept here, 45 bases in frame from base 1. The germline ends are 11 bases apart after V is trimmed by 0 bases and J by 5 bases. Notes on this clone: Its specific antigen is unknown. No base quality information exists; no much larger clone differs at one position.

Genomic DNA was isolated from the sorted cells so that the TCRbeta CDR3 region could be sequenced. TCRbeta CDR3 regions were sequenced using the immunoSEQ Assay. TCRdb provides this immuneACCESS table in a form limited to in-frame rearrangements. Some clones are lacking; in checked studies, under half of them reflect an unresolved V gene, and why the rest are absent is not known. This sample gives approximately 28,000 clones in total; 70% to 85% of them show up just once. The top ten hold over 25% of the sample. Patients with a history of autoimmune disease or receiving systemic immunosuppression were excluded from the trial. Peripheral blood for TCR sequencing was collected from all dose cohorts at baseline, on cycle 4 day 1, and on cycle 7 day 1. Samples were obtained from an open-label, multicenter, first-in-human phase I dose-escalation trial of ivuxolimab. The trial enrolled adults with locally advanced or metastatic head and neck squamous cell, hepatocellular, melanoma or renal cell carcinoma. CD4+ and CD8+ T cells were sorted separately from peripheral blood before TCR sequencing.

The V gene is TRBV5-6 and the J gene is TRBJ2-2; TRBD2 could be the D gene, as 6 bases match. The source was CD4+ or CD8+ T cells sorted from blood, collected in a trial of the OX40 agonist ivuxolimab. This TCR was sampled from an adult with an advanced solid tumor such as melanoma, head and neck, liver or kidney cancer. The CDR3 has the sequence CASSLGPGVTGELFF. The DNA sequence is TGTGCCAGCAGCTTGGGGCCGGGGGTTACCGGGGAGCTGTTTTTT.